This T cell receptor (beta chain) was recorded in a study of graft-versus-host responses after intestinal transplantation (dated by TCRdb to the early 2020s). Background for the entire study: The transplants that recipients received were multivisceral, liver-intestinal, or isolated intestinal. The cohort enrolled about 23 intestinal transplant recipients, one of whom was a retransplant, and 3 patients without pretransplant specimens were excluded. Every recipient was given anti-thymocyte globulin induction, then maintenance tacrolimus and steroids for approximately 3 years. A peak of at least 4% donor T cells among recipient peripheral blood mononuclear cells was the definition used for donor T cell macrochimerism. Graft-versus-host and host-versus-graft alloreactive T cell clones were tracked in the graft, circulation and bone marrow after intestinal transplantation using bulk TCR-beta CDR3 sequencing. Alloreactive clones were identified by sequencing pre-transplant mixed lymphocyte reaction products and comparing them with unstimulated pre-transplant donor and recipient T cells. Instead of going to the commercial service, samples from a few later patients were sequenced in-house on an Illumina MiSeq and processed with MiXCR.

Library preparation employed the immunoSEQ multiplex PCR assay. For most patients, high-throughput TCR-beta CDR3 sequencing of genomic DNA was performed by Adaptive Biotechnologies. Regarding the original processing steps: Adaptive's ImmunoSEQ software supplied the TCR sequencing data for more than 15 patients, while MiXCR and VDJtools were used to process a few other patients. Because the origin of CDR3 nucleotide sequences shared between donor and recipient could not be assigned, those sequences were removed. Alloreactive clones required at least 2-fold expansion over unstimulated cells and minimum CFSE-low frequency of 0.002% (template counts) or 0.001% (read counts). Clones were considered mappable if detected in sequenced pre-transplant spleen, lymph node, or MLR CFSE-low populations of the donor or recipient. The cumulative frequency of alloreactive clones was calculated as a percentage of all sequences, weighted by copy number. TCRdb's version of the immuneACCESS table is confined to in-frame rearrangements and falls short of the full clone set. An unresolved V gene accounts for under half of the shortfall where checked; the remainder is of unknown origin. For V, J and clone size, that table is used; D and trimming come from the DNA. This sample lists roughly 80,000 clones; around 92% were detected once. Approximately 0.7% of the sample is in the top ten clones.

V trim: 5 bases; J trim: 2 bases; unmatched bases: 9. CDR1 and CDR2, per the germline V gene, are MNHEY and SVGAGI. Taken from cysteine to phenylalanine, the CDR3 has 15 residues. Left in the record is the CDR3 DNA by itself, 45 bases read in frame from the first base. About this clone: The specificity of this receptor is unknown. No much larger clone exists at a distance of one base, and base qualities are not known.

Here is what the overall study found, with its caveats: High GvH to HvG T cell clonal ratios were observed in the allografts of patients with donor T cell macrochimerism. Early after transplant, peak levels of circulating GvH clones were found to be associated with declines in HvG clones. GvH clones turned up in recipient bone marrow, with some appearing earlier in ileal mucosa or blood, a pattern consistent with an intestinal mucosal origin. The conclusions were limited by the relatively low number and heterogeneity of the intestinal transplant patients.

Blood samples were collected up to 4 times in the first month after transplant and then at least monthly when available. The chain joins TRBV6-5 to TRBJ2-7; the junction holds 7 bases that match TRBD2. The sequence was obtained from a human patient who received an intestinal transplant, so some T cells may come from the graft donor. Here the sequenced sample was PBMCs, taken 98 days after intestinal transplantation. The CDR3 protein: CASSKQAGPAYEQYF. The bases are TGTGCCAGCAGTAAGCAAGCGGGGCCGGCCTACGAGCAGTACTTC.